Below, 24 T cell receptor beta chains from the same sample are listed, as sequenced in a study of cytomegalovirus exposure and HLA in healthy donors (dated 2017 in TCRdb). Library prep was done by the immunoSEQ multiplex PCR assay. For the multiplex PCR, a mixture combining 60 forward primers for TCR Vbeta segments and 13 reverse primers for TCR Jbeta segments was used. TCRdb's version of the immuneACCESS table is confined to in-frame rearrangements and falls short of the full clone set. An unresolved V gene accounts for under half of the shortfall where checked; the remainder is of unknown origin. For this sample the table gives 35,000 to 55,000 clones, of which less than 75% were detected only once. The leading ten clones occupy 12% of the sample. Material: PBMCs. Receptor source: a man between 60 and 75 years old in good health and CMV-seropositive.

This chain uses TRBV9 with TRBJ2-7; maybe TRBD2 (5 bases). This CDR3 is 12 amino acids long. The germline gives CDR1 SGDLS, CDR2 YYNGEE. V dropped 4 bases and J dropped 6 bases, with 11 bases sitting between them. In nucleotides, the CDR3 is TGTGCCAGCAGCTTTGGGGAGCTCGAGCAGTACTTC. This sequence encodes CASSFGELEQYF.

This chain links TRBV19 with TRBJ2-3; the match to TRBD2 covers 10 bases. This CDR3 region has 16 residues. The V and J ends lost 5 bases and 6 bases, in that order; junction bases with no gene match: 11. Looked up from germline, CDR1 is LNHDA and CDR2 is SQIVND (reference sequence). This chain's CDR3 is CASSGFPSGRSDTQYF. CDR3 in DNA: TGTGCCAGTAGTGGGTTCCCTAGCGGGAGATCGGATACGCAGTATTTT.

This chain links TRBV2 with TRBJ1-4, with 9 bases lining up with TRBD1. Per germline, CDR1 SNHLY and CDR2 FYNNEI. Trimming at V came to 7 bases and at J to 4 bases, leaving 4 bases not matched to a gene. CDR3 size: 14 residues. CDR3 bases: TGTGCCAGCACCCCGGGACAGGGTAATGAAAAACTGTTTTTT. As protein: CASTPGQGNEKLFF.

This clone was seen only a few times. The chain recombines TRBV5-6 with TRBJ2-7; tentatively, D is TRBD1 (6 bases). This CDR3 has 13 residues. Germline loops: CDR1 SGHDT, CDR2 YYEEEE. The V end was cut by 2 bases, the J end by 4 bases, with 10 bases between. CDR3 in DNA: TGTGCCAGCAGCTTCTGGACAGATTACGAGCAGTACTTC. Translating it yields CASSFWTDYEQYF.

V and J are TRBV28 and TRBJ2-3; D unresolved. Trimming shortened V by 9 bases and J by 10 bases, and 14 bases separated the two germline ends. The CDR3 runs to 11 residues. CDR1 is MDHEN, CDR2 SYDVKM, per germline. For the CDR3, the DNA is TGTGCCAGTCATAATTTTGCGGCGCAGTATTTT. Protein product: CASHNFAAQYF.

This chain joins TRBV13 and TRBJ2-2; 9 nucleotides agree with TRBD2. The V gene's germline CDR1 is PRHDT and CDR2 FYEKMQ (reference sequence). This CDR3 contains 17 residues. V lost 2 bases and J lost 0; bases outside the gene matches: 4. The CDR3 protein is CASSLFGLASNTGELFF. Here the CDR3 DNA reads TGTGCCAGCAGCTTATTTGGACTAGCGTCGAACACCGGGGAGCTGTTTTTT.

This rearrangement joins TRBV5-1 to TRBJ2-7, with 7 bases identical to TRBD2. This CDR3 spans 13 amino acids. Germline values: CDR1 SGHRS, CDR2 YFSETQ. After removal of 6 bases from V and 3 bases from J, the junction contained 6 bases not matched to a gene. As DNA, the CDR3 is TGCGCCAGCAAAAAGGGAGGGGACTACGAGCAGTACTTC. The encoded protein is CASKKGGDYEQYF.

The chain recombines TRBV2 with TRBJ2-7, with D possibly TRBD1 on 6 matching bases. This CDR3 region has 15 residues. Trimming left V 6 bases short and J 3 bases short, with 18 bases between. CDR1 SNHLY and CDR2 FYNNEI come from the germline V gene. The CDR3 region is CASRRGPGDRYEQYF. The CDR3 DNA reads as TGTGCCAGCAGGCGCGGGCCAGGGGACCGCTACGAGCAGTACTTC.

This rearrangement joins TRBV27 to TRBJ2-1; D may be TRBD2 (5 bases). The germline V gene has CDR1 MNHEY and CDR2 SMNVEV (reference sequence). The V end lost 6 bases, the J end lost 4 bases, and 16 bases lay between the germline ends. The CDR3 covers 15 residues. CDR3 DNA sequence: TGTGCCAGCAGACTAGACGGGTCCGCGTACAATGAGCAGTTCTTC. Protein product: CASRLDGSAYNEQFF.

The chain combines TRBV14 with TRBJ2-2, with 7 bases aligning to TRBD1. This CDR3 has 17 residues. V lost 5 bases to trimming and J lost 4 bases; unmatched junction nucleotides: 13. Per germline, CDR1 SGHDN and CDR2 FVKESK. The CDR3 coding sequence is TGTGCCAGCAGCGTCGAAGATAAGACAGGGCCCACCGGGGAGCTGTTTTTT. As protein: CASSVEDKTGPTGELFF. Full variable domain (remainder filled in from reference TRBV14 and TRBJ2-2): EAGVTQFPSHSVIEKGQTVTLRCDPISGHDNLYWYRRVMGKEIKFLLHFVKESKQDESGMPNNRFLAERTGGTYSTLKVQPAELEDSGVYFCASSVEDKTGPTGELFFGEGSRLTVL.

This clone showed up just a few times. This chain connects TRBV2 to TRBJ2-7, with 7 bases that match TRBD2. The germline V gene encodes CDR1 SNHLY and CDR2 FYNNEI. Trimming cost V 3 bases and J 0 bases; bases outside gene matches: 8. The CDR3 has 16 residues. The DNA for the CDR3 is TGTGCCAGCAGTGACAGCCCTGGGGAGGGCTCCTACGAGCAGTACTTC. Translating it yields CASSDSPGEGSYEQYF.

The rearrangement uses TRBV28 and TRBJ2-7; TRBD2 aligns across 16 bases. With 1 base clipped from V and 5 bases from J, the junction kept 2 bases outside the gene matches. The CDR3 is 16 residues long. The germline CDR1 and CDR2 sequences are MDHEN and SYDVKM. As DNA, the CDR3 is TGTGCCAGCAGTTTATTGGGACTAGCGGGAGGGAACGAGCAGTACTTC. This translates into CASSLLGLAGGNEQYF.

For the CDR3, the DNA is TGTGCCAGCAGCTTTAGCGGGAGTACCTACGAGCAGTACTTC. Encoded protein: CASSFSGSTYEQYF. This sequence joins TRBV5-4 and TRBJ2-7; 9 nucleotides match TRBD2. CDR1 is SGHNT, CDR2 YYREEE, per germline (reference sequence). This CDR3 is 14 amino acids long. Unmatched junction bases numbered 2, after V lost 2 bases and J lost 2 bases.

The V call is TRBV4-3, the J call TRBJ2-1, with D possibly being TRBD1 (5 bases). This CDR3 spans 15 amino acids. V lost 4 bases, J lost 6 bases, and 16 bases lay in between. The V gene's germline CDR1 is LGHNA and CDR2 YSLEER. CDR3 amino acids: CASSLMDIASNEQFF. CDR3 nucleotides: TGCGCCAGCAGCCTTATGGACATAGCATCCAATGAGCAGTTCTTC.

This clone was observed a handful of times. The V call is TRBV4-3, the J call TRBJ2-3; D gene unclear. The CDR3 runs 15 residues. Deletions cut 4 bases from V and 0 bases from J, with 11 bases between. From germline, CDR1 is LGHNA and CDR2 YSLEER. CDR3 sequence reads: CASSLRRTSTDTQYF. The CDR3 nucleotides are TGCGCCAGCAGCCTGAGGAGAACTAGCACAGATACGCAGTATTTT.

This chain uses TRBV6-5 with TRBJ1-5, with 7 bases lining up with TRBD1. Unmatched junction bases numbered 8, after V lost 2 bases and J lost 13 bases. The CDR3 is made up of 13 amino acids. Germline CDR1 MNHEY, CDR2 SVGAGI. In nucleotides, the CDR3 is TGTGCCAGCAGTTACACCCGGGACAGCGGACAGCATTTT. It codes for CASSYTRDSGQHF.

By share of the sample, this clone is medium-sized. This chain uses TRBV5-6 with TRBJ2-7; D remains unclear. The V end was cut by 4 bases, the J end by 3 bases, with 20 bases between. From germline, CDR1 is SGHDT and CDR2 YYEEEE. The CDR3 runs to 16 residues. The CDR3 coding sequence is TGTGCCAGCAGCCAAGGTCCCCTTCAGGTATACTACGAGCAGTACTTC. Residues: CASSQGPLQVYYEQYF.

The rearrangement uses TRBV7-6 and TRBJ2-7; 9 bases are shared with TRBD2. CDR3 size: 15 residues. With V trimmed by 3 bases and J by 1 base, 4 bases remained unmatched. In germline, CDR1 is SGHVS, CDR2 FNYEAQ. CDR3 sequence: CASSLASGKSYEQYF. Written as DNA, the CDR3 is TGTGCCAGCAGCTTGGCTAGCGGGAAATCCTACGAGCAGTACTTC.

The V and J genes are TRBV5-4 and TRBJ2-1; 9 bases are a match to TRBD2. J was trimmed by 3 bases and V by 4 bases; bases with no gene match: 5. CDR3 length: 15 amino acids. Per the germline V gene, CDR1 is SGHNT and CDR2 is YYREEE (reference sequence). CDR3 nucleotides: TGTGCCAGCAGCGAAAGCGGGAGGCACTACAATGAGCAGTTCTTC. Its translation: CASSESGRHYNEQFF.

This chain connects TRBV4-1 to TRBJ2-7; maybe TRBD2 (6 bases). The V gene's germline CDR1 is MGHRA and CDR2 YSYEKL. The CDR3 is 15 residues long. V was trimmed by 4 bases and J by 2 bases, leaving 15 bases between them. CDR3 coding DNA: TGCGCCAGCAGCCCGAAGACTAGTTTTGCCTACGAGCAGTACTTC. Translation: CASSPKTSFAYEQYF.

This sequence joins TRBV15 and TRBJ2-3, with D uncertain. CDR1 is LNHNV, CDR2 YYDKDF, per germline (reference sequence). The V gene lost 0 bases and the J gene lost 0 bases, with 7 bases spanning the gap. CDR3 size: 15 residues. The CDR3 region is CATSRDWASTDTQYF. Written as DNA, the CDR3 is TGTGCCACCAGCAGAGATTGGGCTAGCACAGATACGCAGTATTTT.

This clone was observed a single time. The rearrangement uses TRBV11-2 and TRBJ2-5; 9 bases fit TRBD1. The CDR3 totals 16 residues. The germline V gene has CDR1 SGHAT and CDR2 FQNNGV. Trimming at V came to 0 bases and at J to 5 bases, leaving 7 bases not matched to a gene. As DNA, the CDR3 is TGTGCCAGCAGCTTAGACGACAGGGGGGTAGGGGAGACCCAGTACTTC. This codes for CASSLDDRGVGETQYF.

This clone has a handful of counts. V usage is TRBV5-4 and J usage is TRBJ2-7; 9 bases fit TRBD2. From germline, CDR1 is SGHNT and CDR2 YYREEE (reference sequence). CDR3 length: 16 amino acids. Unmatched junction bases numbered 8, after V lost 4 bases and J lost 0 bases. The CDR3 region is CASSPRPSGASYEQYF. The CDR3 region has the DNA TGTGCCAGCAGCCCCCGGCCTAGCGGGGCCTCCTACGAGCAGTACTTC.

The chain links TRBV28 to TRBJ1-4; 8 nucleotides match TRBD1. V shed 4 bases, J shed 5 bases, and the junction held 3 bases outside the gene matches. The CDR3 runs to 14 residues. The germline gives CDR1 MDHEN, CDR2 SYDVKM. The CDR3 coding sequence is TGTGCCAGCAGTTCACAGGGGGGGAATGAAAAACTGTTTTTT. This encodes CASSSQGGNEKLFF.